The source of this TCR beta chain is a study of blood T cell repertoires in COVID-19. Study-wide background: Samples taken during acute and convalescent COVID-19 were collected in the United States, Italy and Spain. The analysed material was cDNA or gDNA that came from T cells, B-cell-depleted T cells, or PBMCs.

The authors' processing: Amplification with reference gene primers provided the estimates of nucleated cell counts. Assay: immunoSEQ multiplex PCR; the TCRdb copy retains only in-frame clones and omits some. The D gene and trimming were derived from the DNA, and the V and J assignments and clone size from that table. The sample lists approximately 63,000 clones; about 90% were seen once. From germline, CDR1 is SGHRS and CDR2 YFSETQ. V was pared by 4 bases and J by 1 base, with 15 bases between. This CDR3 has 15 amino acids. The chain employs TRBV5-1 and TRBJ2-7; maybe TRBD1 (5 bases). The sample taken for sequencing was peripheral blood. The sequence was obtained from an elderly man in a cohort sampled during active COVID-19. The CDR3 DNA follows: TGCGCCAGCAGCATAGCAGGCGACAGTTCCTACGAGCAGTACTTC. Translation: CASSIAGDSSYEQYF. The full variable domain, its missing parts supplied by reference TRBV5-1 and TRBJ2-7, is KAGVTQTPRYLIKTRGQQVTLSCSPISGHRSVSWYQQTPGQGLQFLFEYFSETQRNKGNFPGRFSGRQFSNSRSEMNVSTLELGDSALYLCASSIAGDSSYEQYFGPGTRLTVT.